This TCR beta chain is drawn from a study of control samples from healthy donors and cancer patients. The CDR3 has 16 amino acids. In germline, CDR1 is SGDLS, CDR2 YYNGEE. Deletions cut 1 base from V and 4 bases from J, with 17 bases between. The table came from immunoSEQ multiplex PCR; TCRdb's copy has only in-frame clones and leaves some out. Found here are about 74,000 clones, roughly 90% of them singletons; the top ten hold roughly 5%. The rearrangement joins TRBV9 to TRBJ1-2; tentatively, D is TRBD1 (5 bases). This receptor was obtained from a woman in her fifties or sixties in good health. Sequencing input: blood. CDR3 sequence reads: CASSVPIAGGSYGYTF. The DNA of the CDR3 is TGTGCCAGCAGCGTACCAATTGCTGGGGGGAGCTATGGCTACACCTTC.